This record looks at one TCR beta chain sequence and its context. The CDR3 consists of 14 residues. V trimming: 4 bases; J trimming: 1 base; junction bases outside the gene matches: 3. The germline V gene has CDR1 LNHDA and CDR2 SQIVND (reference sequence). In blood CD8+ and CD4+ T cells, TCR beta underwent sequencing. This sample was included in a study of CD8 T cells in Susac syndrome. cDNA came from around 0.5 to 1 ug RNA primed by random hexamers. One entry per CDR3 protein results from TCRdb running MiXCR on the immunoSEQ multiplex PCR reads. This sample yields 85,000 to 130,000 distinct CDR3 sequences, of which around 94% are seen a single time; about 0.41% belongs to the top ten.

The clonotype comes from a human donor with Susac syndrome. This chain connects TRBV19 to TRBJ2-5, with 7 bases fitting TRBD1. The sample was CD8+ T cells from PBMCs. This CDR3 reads CASSSGTAQETQYF. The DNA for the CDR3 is TGTGCCAGTAGTAGTGGGACAGCCCAAGAGACCCAGTACTTC.